The 2 T cell receptor beta chains below all came from one sample that was sequenced in a study of neurological immune-mediated disorders. Time point in this sample: longitudinal time-point 3. TCRdb recomputed calls from the 5' RACE reads with MiXCR, one row per CDR3 protein. The table records about 99,000 distinct CDR3 sequences, approximately 10% of them present only once. The sequenced material came from PBMCs. These receptors all stem from a female donor with HTLV-1-associated myelopathy (HAM/TSP).

This clonotype was seen repeatedly, ten times or more. This chain connects TRBV20-1 to TRBJ2-3, with 7 positions matching TRBD2. Trimming took 6 bases from V and 1 from J; bases not matched to a gene: 7. Germline-derived CDR1 and CDR2 are DFQATT and SNEGSKA (reference sequence). CDR3 length: 14 residues. The CDR3 loop reads CSARRGVGTDTQYF. The CDR3 nucleotides are TGCAGTGCCCGCCGGGGGGTCGGCACAGATACGCAGTATTTT.

This clonotype was detected ten times or more. DNA for the CDR3: TGCAGTGCTAGAGATCCTCCGAGTGCGATGCGGGGCGGGGTAGTTGAGCAGTTCTTC. It is translated as CSARDPPSAMRGGVVEQFF. This chain joins TRBV20-1 and TRBJ2-1; possibly TRBD2 for D (6 bases). CDR1 and CDR2 (germline): DFQATT, SNEGSKA (reference sequence). With 0 bases removed from V and 9 bases from J, the gap between germline ends came to 30 bases. The CDR3 has 19 amino acids.